This TCR beta chain was profiled in a study of blood T cell repertoires in COVID-19. Enrolled through a virtual design, the participants were between roughly 18 and 89 years of age and came from about two dozen US areas. Produced via immunoSEQ multiplex PCR; TCRdb's table is partial and in-frame only. This sample yields approximately 220,000 clones, of which 88% are seen a single time; about 2.6% belongs to the top ten. This clonotype originated in a woman between 25 and 40 years old who had recovered from COVID-19. Sequencing used PBMCs or T cells enriched from blood (not recorded which).

The CDR3 DNA is TGTGCCAGCAGTGAAGGCGGGGCCGTCTATGGCTACACCTTC. Amino acid sequence: CASSEGGAVYGYTF. The genes are TRBV6-1 and TRBJ1-2; possible D gene TRBD1, 5 bases. V gave up 1 base and J gave up 4 bases, with 10 bases separating them. CDR1 is MNHNS, CDR2 SASEGT, per germline. The CDR3 has 14 amino acids.